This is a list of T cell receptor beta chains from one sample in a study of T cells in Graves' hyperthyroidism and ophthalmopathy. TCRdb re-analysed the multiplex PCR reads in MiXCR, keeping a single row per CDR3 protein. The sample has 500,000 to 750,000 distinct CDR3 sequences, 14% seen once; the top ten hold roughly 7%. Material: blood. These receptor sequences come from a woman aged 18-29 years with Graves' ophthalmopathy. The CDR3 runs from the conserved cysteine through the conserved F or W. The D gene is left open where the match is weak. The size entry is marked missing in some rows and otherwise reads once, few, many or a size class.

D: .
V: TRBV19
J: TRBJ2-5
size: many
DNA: TGTGCCAGTTCAGGAGGGGGCGGGGAGACCCAGTACTTC
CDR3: CASSGGGGETQYF

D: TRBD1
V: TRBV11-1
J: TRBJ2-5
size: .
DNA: TGTGCCAGCAGTTCTGGACAGGGTTTGTTCGAGACCCAGTACTTC
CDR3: CASSSGQGLFETQYF

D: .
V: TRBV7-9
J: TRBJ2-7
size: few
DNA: TGTGCCAGCAGCTTAACGCAGGACCAGGGGGAGCAGTACTTC
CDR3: CASSLTQDQGEQYF

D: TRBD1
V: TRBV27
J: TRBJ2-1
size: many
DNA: TGTGCCAGCAGTTTATTAGTGGGGGACAGGGGAGCCTACAATGAGCAGTTCTTC
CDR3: CASSLLVGDRGAYNEQFF

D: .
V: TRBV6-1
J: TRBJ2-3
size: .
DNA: TGTGCCAGCAGTCCTTCGATCACAGATACGCAGTATTTT
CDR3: CASSPSITDTQYF

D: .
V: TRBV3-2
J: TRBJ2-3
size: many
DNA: TGTGCCAGCAGCCAAGAAGGCAGGCTGAGCACAGATACGCAGTATTTT
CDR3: CASSQEGRLSTDTQYF

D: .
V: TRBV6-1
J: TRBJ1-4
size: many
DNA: TGTGCCAGCAGTGTTTGGGGCAAAGCAACTAATGAAAAACTGTTTTTT
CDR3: CASSVWGKATNEKLFF

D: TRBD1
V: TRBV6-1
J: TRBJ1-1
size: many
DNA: TGTGCCAGTGATACCGGGACAGGGGGCGGCACTGAAGCTTTCTTT
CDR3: CASDTGTGGGTEAFF

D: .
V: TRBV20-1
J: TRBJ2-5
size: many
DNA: TGCAGTGCTAGAGATCTATTCGAAGAGACCCAGTACTTC
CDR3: CSARDLFEETQYF

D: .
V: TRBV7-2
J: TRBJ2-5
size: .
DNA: TGTGCCAGCAGCTTAGCTTTGGGGGGACGAGAGACCCAGTACTTC
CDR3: CASSLALGGRETQYF

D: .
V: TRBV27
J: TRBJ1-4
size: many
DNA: TGTGCCAGCAGCCCTCGGCGGACTTCTAATGAAAAACTGTTTTTT
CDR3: CASSPRRTSNEKLFF

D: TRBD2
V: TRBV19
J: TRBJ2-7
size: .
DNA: TGTGCCAGTAGCCCCCCCGTCCTAGCGGGAATCGGAGACGAGCAGTACTTC
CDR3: CASSPPVLAGIGDEQYF

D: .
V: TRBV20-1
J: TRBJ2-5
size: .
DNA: TGCAGTGTTCTCCCAACCCTCGGGGGACTCCAAGAGACCCAGTACTTC
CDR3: CSVLPTLGGLQETQYF

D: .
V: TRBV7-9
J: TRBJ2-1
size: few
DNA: TGTGCCAGCAGCTTTGAGATAAGCTCCTACAATGAGCAGTTCTTC
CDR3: CASSFEISSYNEQFF